The entry below describes one T cell receptor (beta chain). Its antigen remains unidentified. No base-level quality is on record; no much larger clone is a single base apart. CDR1 SGHRS and CDR2 YFSETQ were looked up in the germline V gene. Including cysteine and phenylalanine, the CDR3 has 14 amino acids. Only the CDR3 DNA stays, 42 bases, in frame from base 1. V was cut back by 0 bases and J by 5 bases, leaving a gap of 9 bases between them. This sample is part of a study of patients and donors after allogeneic stem cell transplantation (dated by TCRdb to 2019 to 2021). Library generation was performed with RT-PCR. The listed sequencing device is NextSeq 550. Using fastp trimming at Q25 and MiXCR clonotype assembly, TCRdb reanalyzed the public sequencing data and kept in-frame beta chains. CDR3 protein sequences are deduplicated, and each keeps its most common genes and DNA. The sample data list some 31,000 distinct CDR3 sequences, and 37% of these were observed just once. Clones ranked in the top ten supply over 60% of the sample.

This TCR came from a human donor who was either an allogeneic HSCT recipient or a stem cell or donor lymphocyte infusion donor (not recorded which). It is not recorded whose cells these are; they may come from a transplant donor. The sequenced sample was blood, either unsorted or a sorted T cell fraction (not recorded which). Recombination joined TRBV5-1 with TRBJ2-1; the D gene is perhaps TRBD2, from 5 matching bases. The sequence in DNA is TGCGCCAGCAGCTTGGTCACTAGTAACAATGAGCAGTTCTTC. Protein translation: CASSLVTSNNEQFF.